This T cell receptor (beta chain) derives from a study of regulatory T cells in long-lasting Graves disease. Germline values: CDR1 LGHDT, CDR2 YNNKEL (reference sequence). The CDR3 is 12 amino acids. V lost 8 bases, J lost 8 bases, and 15 bases lay in between. To make TCR beta libraries, researchers used iRepertoire HTBI primers and Arm-PCR of CDR3 regions. MiXCR, applied by TCRdb to the multiplex PCR reads, yields one record per CDR3 protein. This table has roughly 560,000 distinct CDR3 sequences, about 16% appearing once. This clonotype was recorded many times. Stated time point: newly diagnosed GD, antithyroid drugs for less than 3 months. With RNA extracted from PBMCs as input, the TCR library was made. The same data also contributed to another study, on T cells in Graves' hyperthyroidism and ophthalmopathy. From that second work: Clinical symptoms, serum thyroxine and TRAb, thyroid ultrasound and orbital computed tomography were used for the diagnoses.

This chain joins TRBV3-1 and TRBJ1-2; D not resolved. The TCR sequence derives from a woman in her forties or fifties with Graves disease. The sequencing used peripheral blood mononuclear cells (PBMCs), collected at new diagnosis, from a patient treated with antithyroid drugs. CDR3 in DNA: TGTGCCAGCGCCCCCCTGGTTGGGGGCTACACCTTC. Encoded protein: CASAPLVGGYTF.